The 3 T cell receptor beta chains reported below all come from one sample, sequenced in a study of cytomegalovirus exposure and HLA in healthy donors. The PCR made use of 60 Vbeta and 13 Jbeta primers. The protocol was immunoSEQ multiplex PCR, while the TCRdb copy is restricted to in-frame clones and leaves out a portion. The sample lists 100,000 to 150,000 clones, roughly 80% occurring once. Specimen: PBMCs. The source of these receptors is a woman between 40 and 50 years old in good health and CMV-seropositive.

The V gene is TRBV5-1, the J gene TRBJ1-5; perhaps TRBD1 as D (5 bases). CDR1 and CDR2 (germline): SGHRS, YFSETQ. Trimming pared 7 bases from V and 5 bases from J, leaving 13 bases between. The CDR3 totals 13 residues. The CDR3 DNA reads as TGCGCCAGCGCCTGGACATCTGATCAGCCCCAGCATTTT. This encodes CASAWTSDQPQHF.

V is TRBV7-2 and J is TRBJ2-7; D gene unclear. CDR1 and CDR2 (germline): SGHTA, FQGNSA. V lost 1 base to trimming and J lost 7 bases, with 8 bases between them. There are 12 residues in the CDR3. The CDR3 sequence is CASSLGKAEQYF. DNA for the CDR3: TGTGCCAGCAGCTTAGGTAAAGCAGAGCAGTACTTC.

The CDR3 here is CASSCPRIPQPAELNTGELFF. DNA of the CDR3: TGTGCCAGCAGCTGTCCCAGGATCCCCCAACCCGCCGAATTAAACACCGGGGAGCTGTTTTTT. The rearrangement uses TRBV21-1 and TRBJ2-2; the table calls TRBD1, which could not be checked here. TRBV21-1 is a pseudogene. The CDR3 has 21 residues.